Listed below are T cell receptor beta chains from one sample, sequenced in a study of T-cell reconstitution after alpha-beta-depleted transplantation in children. Using its own MiXCR run on the PCR reads, TCRdb lists one record per CDR3 protein. The repertoire holds some 600,000 distinct CDR3 sequences, with approximately 15% as singletons. The input for sequencing was PBMCs from the stem cell graft donor, taken from the stem cell graft. Source of these receptors: a human donor who donated a stem cell graft to a child with acute myeloid leukemia. Each CDR3 is given with its conserved first and last residue. A D gene is named only where the DNA matches it firmly. Size tells how often a clone was seen (once, few, many) or the class of an expanded clone, and some rows leave it out.

d_call	cdr3_length	clone_size	v_call	j_call	cdr3_nt	cdr3_aa
-	15	-	TRBV5-1	TRBJ2-3	TGCGCCAGCAGCTTGGAAGTTGATAGCACAGATACGCAGTATTTT	CASSLEVDSTDTQYF
TRBD1	14	many	TRBV20-1	TRBJ1-6	TGCAGTGCTACTACAGGGGGCCTGAATTCACCCCTCCACTTT	CSATTGGLNSPLHF
-	17	few	TRBV7-8	TRBJ2-1	TGTGCCAGCAGCTTGTCCCCAGGGGCGTTATCCTACAATGAGCAGTTCTTC	CASSLSPGALSYNEQFF
TRBD2	15	-	TRBV24-1	TRBJ2-5	TGTGCCACCAGTGATTCTAGCGGGGGTGGAGAGACCCAGTACTTC	CATSDSSGGGETQYF
-	16	few	TRBV24-1	TRBJ2-2	TGTGCCACCAGTGCCCGTCGGGCAGGGGTTGGCGGGGAGCTGTTTTTT	CATSARRAGVGGELFF
-	14	-	TRBV7-8	TRBJ2-7	TGTGCCAGCAGCCCCGCCGCGTCGGCTTACGAGCAGTACTTC	CASSPAASAYEQYF
-	14	many	TRBV7-2	TRBJ1-2	TGTGCCAGCAGCTTCTCGCGGGATAACTATGGCTACACCTTC	CASSFSRDNYGYTF
TRBD1	14	-	TRBV7-9	TRBJ1-1	TGTGCCAGCAGCTTCGGGGGGCCCCAGGGGGGAGCTTTCTTT	CASSFGGPQGGAFF
-	16	-	TRBV7-7	TRBJ2-1	TGTGCCAGCAGCTTAAACGGGGCAGGGGCTAACAATGAGCAGTTCTTC	CASSLNGAGANNEQFF
-	13	-	TRBV20-1	TRBJ1-1	TGCAGTGCTAGAGATAGTGGAGGCAGGGAAGCTTTCTTT	CSARDSGGREAFF
-	17	-	TRBV12-3/TRBV12-4	TRBJ1-1	TGTGCCAGCAGCTTTCCGACAGGCCAACCTAGTAACACTGAAGCTTTCTTT	CASSFPTGQPSNTEAFF
TRBD2	14	many	TRBV20-1	TRBJ2-1	TGCAGTGTTGGGGGGACTAGCGGCTACAATGAGCAGTTCTTC	CSVGGTSGYNEQFF
TRBD1	16	many	TRBV15	TRBJ1-2	TGTGCCACCAGCAGCCGGGACAGGGGGCTTTGGGCTGGCTACACCTTC	CATSSRDRGLWAGYTF
TRBD2	16	few	TRBV20-1	TRBJ2-2	TGCGGCGCTCCGGGACTAGCGGGGGGGAACACCGGGGAGCTGTTTTTT	CGAPGLAGGNTGELFF
-	11	many	TRBV20-1	TRBJ2-1	TGCAGTGCTCCTATCGTTAATGAGCAGTTCTTC	CSAPIVNEQFF
-	16	many	TRBV5-6	TRBJ1-5	TGTGCCAGCAGCTTAAAACCGGGACAAGGCAATCAGCCCCAGCATTTT	CASSLKPGQGNQPQHF
-	13	many	TRBV20-1	TRBJ2-7	TGCAGTGCTAGGCTGCCCCGGACCTACGAGCAGTACTTC	CSARLPRTYEQYF
TRBD1	16	many	TRBV12-3/TRBV12-4	TRBJ1-2	TGTGCCAGCACCGACGTCCCGGCACAGGGGGCGCGTGGCTACACCTTT	CASTDVPAQGARGYTF
-	16	few	TRBV7-2	TRBJ2-1	TGTGCCAGCAGCTTACGACCCCAGGGGCTTCACAATGAGCAGTTCTTC	CASSLRPQGLHNEQFF
TRBD1	16	many	TRBV7-2	TRBJ2-4	TGTGCCAGCAGCAGAGATCACAGGGGTGCCAAAAACATTCAGTACTTC	CASSRDHRGAKNIQYF
TRBD2	12	many	TRBV20-1	TRBJ2-7	TGCAGTGCTAGACTAGCGGGCTACGAGCAGTACTTC	CSARLAGYEQYF
-	14	many	TRBV29-1	TRBJ2-1	TGCAGCGTTGTAAGTGGGGGCTATTACAATGAGCAGTTCTTC	CSVVSGGYYNEQFF
-	14	few	TRBV7-9	TRBJ1-1	TGTGCCAGCAGCTTATTAGGGTCGGGCACTGAAGCTTTCTTT	CASSLLGSGTEAFF